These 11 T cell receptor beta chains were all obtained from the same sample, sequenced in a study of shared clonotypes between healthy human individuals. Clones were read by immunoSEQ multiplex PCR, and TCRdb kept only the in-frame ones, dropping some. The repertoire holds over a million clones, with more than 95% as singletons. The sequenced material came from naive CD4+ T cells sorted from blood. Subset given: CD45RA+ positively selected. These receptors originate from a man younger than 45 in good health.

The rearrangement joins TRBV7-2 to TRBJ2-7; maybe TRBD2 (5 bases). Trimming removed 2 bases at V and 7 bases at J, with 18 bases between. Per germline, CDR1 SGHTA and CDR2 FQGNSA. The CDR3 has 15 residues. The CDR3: CASSLKVRAGGEQYF. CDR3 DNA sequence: TGTGCCAGCAGCTTAAAGGTGCGGGCCGGTGGGGAGCAGTACTTC.

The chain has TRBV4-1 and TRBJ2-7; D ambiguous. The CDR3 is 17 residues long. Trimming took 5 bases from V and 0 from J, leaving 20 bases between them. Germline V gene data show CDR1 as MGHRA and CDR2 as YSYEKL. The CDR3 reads CASSDHLLHKSSYEQYF. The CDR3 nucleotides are TGCGCCAGCAGCGACCACCTCCTTCACAAAAGCTCCTACGAGCAGTACTTC.

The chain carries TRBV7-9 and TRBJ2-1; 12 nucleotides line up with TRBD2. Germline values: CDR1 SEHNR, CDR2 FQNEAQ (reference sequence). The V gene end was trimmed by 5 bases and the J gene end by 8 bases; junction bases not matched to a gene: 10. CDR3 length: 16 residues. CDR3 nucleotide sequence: TGTGCCAGCAGCCCGTCTAGCGGGAGGGCCCGGGATGAGCAGTTCTTC. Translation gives CASSPSSGRARDEQFF. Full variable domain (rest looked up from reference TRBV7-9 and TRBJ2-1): DTGVSQNPRHKITKRGQNVTFRCDPISEHNRLYWYRQTLGQGPEFLTYFQNEAQLEKSRLLSDRFSAERPKGSFSTLEIQRTEQGDSAMYLCASSPSSGRARDEQFFGPGTRLTVL.

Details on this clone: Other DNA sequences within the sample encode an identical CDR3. Here the CDR3 reads CASSPRTGGRETQYF. The CDR3 nucleotides are TGTGCCAGCTCACCAAGGACGGGGGGCCGGGAGACCCAGTACTTC. The chain carries TRBV18 and TRBJ2-5; tentatively, D is TRBD2 (7 bases). From germline, CDR1 is KGHSH and CDR2 LQKENI. Trimming cost V 2 bases and J 5 bases, with 15 bases left between them. The CDR3 has 15 residues. Combining the CDR3 with reference TRBV18 and TRBJ2-5 gives the whole variable domain NAGVMQNPRHLVRRRGQEARLRCSPMKGHSHVYWYRQLPEEGLKFMVYLQKENIIDESGMPKERFSAEFPKEGPSILRIQQVVRGDSAAYFCASSPRTGGRETQYFGPGTRLLVL.

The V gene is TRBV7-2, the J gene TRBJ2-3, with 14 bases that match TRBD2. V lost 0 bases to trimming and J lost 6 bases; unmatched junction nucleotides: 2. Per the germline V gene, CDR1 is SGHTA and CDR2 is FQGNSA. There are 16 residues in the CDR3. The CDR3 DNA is TGTGCCAGCAGCTTAGCGGGGACTAGCGGGAGCGATACGCAGTATTTT. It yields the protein CASSLAGTSGSDTQYF.

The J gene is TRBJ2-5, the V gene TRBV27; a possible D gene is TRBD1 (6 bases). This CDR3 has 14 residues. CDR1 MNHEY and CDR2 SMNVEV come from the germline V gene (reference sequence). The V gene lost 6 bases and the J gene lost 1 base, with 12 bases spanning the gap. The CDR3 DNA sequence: TGTGCCAGCAGACCCGACAGGCCCCAAGAGACCCAGTACTTC. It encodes CASRPDRPQETQYF.

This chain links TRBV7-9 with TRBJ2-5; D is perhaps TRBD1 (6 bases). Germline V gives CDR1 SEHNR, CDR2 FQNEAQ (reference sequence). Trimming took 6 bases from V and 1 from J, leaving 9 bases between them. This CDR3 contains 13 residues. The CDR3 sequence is CASSQGFQETQYF. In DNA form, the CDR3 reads TGTGCCAGCAGTCAGGGGTTCCAAGAGACCCAGTACTTC.

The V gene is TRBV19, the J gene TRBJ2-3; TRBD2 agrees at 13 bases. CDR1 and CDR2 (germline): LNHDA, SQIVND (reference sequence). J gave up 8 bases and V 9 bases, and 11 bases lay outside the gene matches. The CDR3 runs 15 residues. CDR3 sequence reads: CASREPGLAGPTQYF. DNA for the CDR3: TGTGCCAGCAGAGAACCGGGACTAGCGGGACCTACGCAGTATTTT.

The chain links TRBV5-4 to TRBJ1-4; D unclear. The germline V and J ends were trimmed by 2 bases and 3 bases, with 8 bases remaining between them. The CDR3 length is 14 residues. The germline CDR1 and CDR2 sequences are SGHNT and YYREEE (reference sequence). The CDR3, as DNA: TGTGCCAGCAGCTTAAAGGTGTCTAATGAAAAACTGTTTTTT. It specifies CASSLKVSNEKLFF.

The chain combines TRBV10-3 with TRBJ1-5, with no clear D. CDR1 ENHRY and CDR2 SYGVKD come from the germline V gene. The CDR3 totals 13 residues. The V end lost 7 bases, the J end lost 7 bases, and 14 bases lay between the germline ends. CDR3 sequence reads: CAINVGADQPQHF. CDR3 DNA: TGTGCCATCAATGTGGGAGCCGACCAGCCCCAGCATTTT.

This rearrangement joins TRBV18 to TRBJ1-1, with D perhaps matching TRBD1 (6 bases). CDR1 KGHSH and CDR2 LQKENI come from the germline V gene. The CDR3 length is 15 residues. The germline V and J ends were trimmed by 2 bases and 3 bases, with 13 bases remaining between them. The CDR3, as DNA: TGTGCCAGCTCACCATATCGGACAGTCGACACTGAAGCTTTCTTT. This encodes CASSPYRTVDTEAFF.